The rows below give T cell receptor beta chains drawn from one sample of a study of cytomegalovirus exposure and HLA in healthy donors. Clones were read by immunoSEQ multiplex PCR, and TCRdb kept only the in-frame ones, dropping some. The sample contains hundreds of thousands of clones, less than 85% of which appear only once. Sequencing used PBMCs. Receptors originate from a man between 18 and 35 years old in good health and CMV-seronegative. CDR3s include the opening cysteine and the closing phenylalanine or tryptophan. The D gene is left open where the match is weak. Rows give clone size only sometimes, using once, few, many, or a class for an expanded clone.

v_call: TRBV23-1; j_call: TRBJ2-5; d_call: TRBD1; clone_size: medium-sized; cdr3_aa: CASSQQGAETQYF; cdr3_nt: TGCGCCAGCAGTCAACAGGGGGCAGAGACCCAGTACTTC
v_call: TRBV19; j_call: TRBJ2-3; d_call: TRBD1; clone_size: -; cdr3_aa: CASSIGRTGVTDTQYF; cdr3_nt: TGTGCCAGTAGTATAGGGAGGACAGGGGTAACAGATACGCAGTATTTT
v_call: TRBV27; j_call: TRBJ2-7; d_call: -; clone_size: -; cdr3_aa: CASSLGRGPYEQYF; cdr3_nt: TGTGCCAGCAGTTTGGGCAGGGGTCCCTACGAGCAGTACTTC
v_call: TRBV6-6; j_call: TRBJ1-2; d_call: TRBD1; clone_size: -; cdr3_aa: CASTPGDRGPYGYTF; cdr3_nt: TGTGCCAGCACCCCCGGGGACAGGGGTCCTTATGGCTACACCTTC
v_call: TRBV29-1; j_call: TRBJ2-7; d_call: TRBD1; clone_size: -; cdr3_aa: CSVVWTGNYEQYF; cdr3_nt: TGCAGCGTTGTTTGGACAGGGAACTACGAGCAGTACTTC
v_call: TRBV28; j_call: TRBJ1-1; d_call: -; clone_size: few; cdr3_aa: CASSAARGNTEAFF; cdr3_nt: TGTGCCAGCAGTGCCGCAAGGGGGAACACTGAAGCTTTCTTT
v_call: TRBV28; j_call: TRBJ2-3; d_call: TRBD2; clone_size: -; cdr3_aa: CASSLELAGTDTQYF; cdr3_nt: TGTGCCAGCAGTTTAGAACTAGCGGGAACAGATACGCAGTATTTT
v_call: TRBV2; j_call: TRBJ2-5; d_call: -; clone_size: -; cdr3_aa: CASSDHRWTQYF; cdr3_nt: TGTGCCAGCAGTGATCACAGGTGGACCCAGTACTTC
v_call: TRBV5-6; j_call: TRBJ2-2; d_call: TRBD2; clone_size: -; cdr3_aa: CASSPGLAGVRTGELFF; cdr3_nt: TGTGCCAGCAGCCCGGGACTAGCGGGAGTAAGGACCGGGGAGCTGTTTTTT
v_call: TRBV7-2; j_call: TRBJ2-1; d_call: TRBD2; clone_size: -; cdr3_aa: CASSRLAGVGEQFF; cdr3_nt: TGTGCCAGCAGCAGACTAGCGGGAGTAGGTGAGCAGTTCTTC
v_call: TRBV19; j_call: TRBJ2-7; d_call: TRBD2; clone_size: -; cdr3_aa: CASSIDRQRGTSGRFSYEQYF; cdr3_nt: TGTGCCAGTAGTATAGATCGCCAACGAGGGACTAGCGGGAGATTTAGCTACGAGCAGTACTTC
v_call: TRBV6-5; j_call: TRBJ1-1; d_call: -; clone_size: -; cdr3_aa: CASSYALGANTEAFF; cdr3_nt: TGTGCCAGCAGTTACGCGCTGGGGGCCAACACTGAAGCTTTCTTT
v_call: TRBV6-1; j_call: TRBJ1-3; d_call: TRBD1; clone_size: -; cdr3_aa: CAATGGAGNTIYF; cdr3_nt: TGTGCCGCGACAGGGGGCGCCGGAAACACCATATATTTT
v_call: TRBV30; j_call: TRBJ2-3; d_call: -; clone_size: few; cdr3_aa: CAWSSVTLSPDTQYF; cdr3_nt: TGTGCCTGGAGTAGCGTCACCTTAAGCCCAGATACGCAGTATTTT
v_call: TRBV7-3; j_call: TRBJ2-3; d_call: -; clone_size: -; cdr3_aa: CASSPPLLDTQYF; cdr3_nt: TGTGCCAGCAGCCCTCCACTACTAGATACGCAGTATTTT
v_call: TRBV27; j_call: TRBJ2-7; d_call: -; clone_size: -; cdr3_aa: CASSSQEYEQYF; cdr3_nt: TGTGCCAGCAGTTCCCAAGAGTACGAGCAGTACTTC
v_call: TRBV9; j_call: TRBJ2-7; d_call: TRBD2; clone_size: -; cdr3_aa: CASSLTLAGEQYF; cdr3_nt: TGTGCCAGCAGTTTGACGCTAGCGGGCGAGCAGTACTTC
v_call: TRBV5-1; j_call: TRBJ1-6; d_call: -; clone_size: -; cdr3_aa: CASSKGLINSPLHF; cdr3_nt: TGCGCCAGCAGCAAGGGACTAATAAATTCACCCCTCCACTTT
v_call: TRBV2; j_call: TRBJ2-7; d_call: TRBD2; clone_size: -; cdr3_aa: CASSAGTSGFSYEQYF; cdr3_nt: TGTGCCAGCAGTGCCGGGACTAGCGGATTCTCCTACGAGCAGTACTTC
v_call: TRBV2; j_call: TRBJ2-2; d_call: TRBD1; clone_size: few; cdr3_aa: CASSIRTGETGELFF; cdr3_nt: TGTGCCAGCAGTATAAGGACAGGTGAAACCGGGGAGCTGTTTTTT
v_call: TRBV7-9; j_call: TRBJ2-1; d_call: TRBD2; clone_size: -; cdr3_aa: CASGAGGISYNEQFF; cdr3_nt: TGTGCCAGCGGGGCGGGAGGCATCTCCTACAATGAGCAGTTCTTC
v_call: TRBV4-2; j_call: TRBJ2-7; d_call: TRBD2; clone_size: -; cdr3_aa: CASSATSGSSYEQYF; cdr3_nt: TGTGCCAGCAGCGCTACTAGCGGGAGCTCCTACGAGCAGTACTTC
v_call: TRBV28; j_call: TRBJ2-5; d_call: -; clone_size: -; cdr3_aa: CASSNEETQYF; cdr3_nt: TGTGCCAGCAGTAACGAGGAGACCCAGTACTTC
v_call: TRBV5-1; j_call: TRBJ1-1; d_call: -; clone_size: -; cdr3_aa: CASSWSVSLNTEAFF; cdr3_nt: TGCGCCAGCAGCTGGTCGGTGTCCTTAAACACTGAAGCTTTCTTT
v_call: TRBV19; j_call: TRBJ1-2; d_call: -; clone_size: -; cdr3_aa: CASTYDSLYGYTF; cdr3_nt: TGTGCCAGTACCTATGACAGTCTCTATGGCTACACCTTC
v_call: TRBV27; j_call: TRBJ2-2; d_call: -; clone_size: -; cdr3_aa: CASRQTNTGELFF; cdr3_nt: TGTGCCAGCCGACAGACCAACACCGGGGAGCTGTTTTTT
v_call: TRBV6-6; j_call: TRBJ1-4; d_call: -; clone_size: -; cdr3_aa: CASSYGQINEKLFF; cdr3_nt: TGTGCCAGCAGTTACGGGCAGATTAATGAAAAACTGTTTTTT
v_call: TRBV7-3; j_call: TRBJ1-6; d_call: TRBD1; clone_size: -; cdr3_aa: CASRETGELYNSPLHF; cdr3_nt: TGTGCCAGCAGAGAAACAGGGGAGCTCTATAATTCACCCCTCCACTTT